This TCR beta chain was retrieved from a study of blood T cells in healthy people across ages. Findings and limits, study-wide: Possibly confounding the expanded clonotype changes was the fact that donor CMV status was unknown.

The CDR3 covers 15 residues. The germline CDR1 and CDR2 sequences are SQVTM and ANQGSEA. The authors ran a second PCR of about 6 to 11 cycles using a sample-barcoded 5' primer and a J-beta primer mix. TCRdb re-analysed the 5' RACE reads in MiXCR, keeping a single row per CDR3 protein. The repertoire holds almost 800,000 distinct CDR3 sequences, with 58% as singletons. A word on this clonotype: Its target is not known.

This receptor was obtained from a young man in good health. This chain connects TRBV29-1 to TRBJ2-1; 9 positions agree with TRBD2. Material: blood. CDR3 in amino acids: CSFRGGREGRNEQFF. The CDR3 DNA reads TGCAGTTTCAGGGGCGGGCGGGAGGGCCGCAATGAGCAGTTCTTC.